The 5 T cell receptor beta chains below were found in one sample sequenced in a study of cytomegalovirus exposure and HLA in healthy donors listed by TCRdb under 2017. Library method: the immunoSEQ multiplex PCR assay. For the multiplex PCR, a mixture combining 60 forward primers for TCR Vbeta segments and 13 reverse primers for TCR Jbeta segments was used. TCRdb's version of the immuneACCESS table is confined to in-frame rearrangements and falls short of the full clone set. An unresolved V gene accounts for under half of the shortfall where checked; the remainder is of unknown origin. The sample table shows approximately 150,000 clones, and 65% to 75% are seen once. In total, the top ten clones hold about 2.5% of the sample. Sequencing was carried out using PBMCs. These receptor sequences come from a human donor in good health.

The chain carries TRBV7-2 and TRBJ1-1; TRBD1 might be the D (5 bases). The CDR3 runs 11 residues. The V gene lost 6 bases and the J gene lost 7 bases, with 9 bases spanning the gap. CDR1 is SGHTA, CDR2 FQGNSA, per germline. The CDR3 is CASRGLSEAFF. In DNA form, the CDR3 reads TGTGCCAGCAGGGGGCTGAGTGAAGCTTTCTTT.

V is TRBV15 and J is TRBJ1-2; no reliable D call. The V gene lost 3 bases and the J gene lost 3 bases, with 8 bases spanning the gap. Germline lookup yields CDR1 LNHNV and CDR2 YYDKDF (reference sequence). CDR3 size: 13 residues. CDR3 bases: TGTGCCACCAGCAGGACCGGAGACTATGGCTACACCTTC. Its translation: CATSRTGDYGYTF.

The chain recombines TRBV18 with TRBJ1-1, with 7 positions matching TRBD1. The CDR3 extends over 14 amino acids. The junction had 7 bases not matched to a gene; V was cut back by 8 bases and J by 1 base. Germline V gene data show CDR1 as KGHSH and CDR2 as LQKENI. CDR3 protein: CASTRGGGNTEAFF. CDR3 DNA: TGTGCCAGCACACGAGGGGGCGGGAACACTGAAGCTTTCTTT.

The V and J genes are TRBV9 and TRBJ2-3; D might be TRBD1 (6 bases). The V gene lost 0 bases and the J gene lost 3 bases, with 11 bases spanning the gap. Germline CDR1 is SGDLS and CDR2 is YYNGEE. This CDR3 has 15 residues. The DNA for the CDR3 is TGTGCCAGCAGCGTAGATAACAGGGCGACAGATACGCAGTATTTT. Translated: CASSVDNRATDTQYF.

This chain's CDR3 is CSVPLPGSNTGELFF. CDR3 nucleotides: TGCAGCGTCCCCCTCCCGGGGTCGAACACCGGGGAGCTGTTTTTT. The chain employs TRBV29-1 and TRBJ2-2; D might be TRBD2 (5 bases). Germline V lookup: CDR1 SQVTM, CDR2 ANQGSEA. This CDR3 has 15 amino acids. V lost 6 bases and J 0 bases, leaving 14 bases between the germline ends.